What follows describes a single T cell receptor beta chain. Its cognate antigen is unknown. This sample was included in a study of T cell responses to AZD1222 COVID-19 vaccine. Study results and limitations: Among the donors, most were white British and more were female, and clonal diversity was possibly underestimated. Every sample of the repertoires postdated the peak T cell response.

Germline V CDR1 and CDR2: SQVTM, ANQGSEA. The length of the CDR3 is 14 residues. The V end lost 3 bases, the J end lost 7 bases, and 18 bases lay between the germline ends. The table came from immunoSEQ multiplex PCR; TCRdb's copy has only in-frame clones and leaves some out. The profile covers roughly 110,000 clones, with roughly nine tenths appearing a single time and 3.5% to 4.5% taken by the ten largest. The source was peripheral blood, collected on day 0 of AZD1222 vaccination. The V call is TRBV29-1, the J call TRBJ1-1, with D uncertain. The sequence was collected from an adult in good health. CDR3 protein: CSVEIGRSGGEAFF. Here the CDR3 DNA reads TGCAGCGTTGAGATAGGGCGATCGGGAGGTGAAGCTTTCTTT.